This T cell receptor (beta chain) was profiled in a study of shared clonotypes between healthy human individuals. Looking at the study overall: A couple of female and three male donors aged 18 to 49 were enrolled.

Genomic DNA from each subset was divided evenly over several immunoSEQ plates. Clones were read by immunoSEQ multiplex PCR, and TCRdb kept only the in-frame ones, dropping some. The repertoire holds 2 million to 3 million clones, 80% to 95% seen once, with approximately 0.36% in the top ten. CDR1 and CDR2 from the germline V gene are SNHLY and FYNNEI. The CDR3 totals 16 residues. Trimming took off 4 bases at V and 0 bases at J, with 15 bases between the two ends. The rearrangement links TRBV2 to TRBJ1-1; TRBD1 is a possible D gene (6 bases). This sequence originates from a young man in good health. Some clones in this sample may be carry-over from other donors' samples. Sequences were obtained from naive CD4+ T cells from PBMCs. Documented subset: CD45RA+ positively selected. The CDR3 region is CASSGGGKPLNTEAFF. The CDR3 DNA is TGTGCCAGCAGTGGAGGGGGGAAACCATTGAACACTGAAGCTTTCTTT.